One and the same sample provided the 15 T cell receptor beta chains below, sequenced in a study of blood T cell repertoires in COVID-19. Clones were sequenced by immunoSEQ multiplex PCR, and TCRdb holds only the in-frame ones, with some missing. Of 250,000 to 350,000 clones listed, 80% to 90% are singletons. The sequenced material came from peripheral blood. Every receptor here comes from a woman aged 45-65 years with COVID-19, enrolled during active disease.

The chain combines TRBV5-1 with TRBJ1-3; D may be TRBD1 (6 bases). CDR3 length: 16 residues. Germline V gene data show CDR1 as SGHRS and CDR2 as YFSETQ. V was shortened by 0 bases and J by 0 bases, with 10 bases between the two germline ends. CDR3: CASSLGLQGSGNTIYF. The DNA of the CDR3 is TGCGCCAGCAGCTTGGGCCTACAGGGCTCTGGAAACACCATATATTTT. The whole variable domain, filled in from reference TRBV5-1 and TRBJ1-3, reads KAGVTQTPRYLIKTRGQQVTLSCSPISGHRSVSWYQQTPGQGLQFLFEYFSETQRNKGNFPGRFSGRQFSNSRSEMNVSTLELGDSALYLCASSLGLQGSGNTIYFGEGSWLTVV.

The V and J genes are TRBV5-6 and TRBJ2-1, with TRBD2 identical over 11 bases. This CDR3 region has 16 residues. Germline assignment: CDR1 SGHDT and CDR2 YYEEEE. Trimming at V came to 2 bases and at J to 8 bases, leaving 9 bases not matched to a gene. The CDR3 loop reads CASSFTGLAGGYEQFF. The CDR3 DNA is TGTGCCAGCAGCTTTACCGGACTAGCGGGTGGCTATGAGCAGTTCTTC.

The CDR3 DNA reads as TGTGCCACCGGGACTAGCGGGAACGAGCAGTACTTC. Translating gives CATGTSGNEQYF. The chain links TRBV15 to TRBJ2-7; TRBD2 matches 13 bases. The length of the CDR3 is 12 residues. Per the germline V gene, CDR1 is LNHNV and CDR2 is YYDKDF (reference sequence). Unmatched junction bases numbered 0, after V lost 8 bases and J lost 5 bases.

The chain couples TRBV4-1 to TRBJ2-4; 8 bases map to TRBD1. This CDR3 contains 20 residues. J was trimmed by 3 bases and V by 3 bases; bases with no gene match: 19. From germline, CDR1 is MGHRA and CDR2 YSYEKL. The CDR3 reads CASSQQAGTGDSRVKNIQYF. Here the CDR3 DNA reads TGCGCCAGCAGCCAGCAGGCCGGGACAGGAGATAGCCGAGTCAAAAACATTCAGTACTTC.

V and J are TRBV2 and TRBJ2-7, with 12 bases identical to TRBD1. The J segment lost 6 bases and the V segment lost 10 bases, leaving 16 bases of the junction unmatched. The length of the CDR3 is 16 residues. The germline gives CDR1 SNHLY, CDR2 FYNNEI. In nucleotides, the CDR3 is TGTGCCACCTTGACCCCGGGACAGGGGGCGGTAGTCGAGCAGTACTTC. Translating gives CATLTPGQGAVVEQYF.

The chain links TRBV11-3 to TRBJ2-2; TRBD1 agrees at 8 bases. V gave up 2 bases and J gave up 5 bases; unmatched junction bases: 4. CDR1 is SGHNT, CDR2 YENEEA, per germline. The CDR3 is 15 amino acids. The CDR3 DNA follows: TGTGCCAGCAGCTTACAGGGGGCGCAAACCGGGGAGCTGTTTTTT. Protein product: CASSLQGAQTGELFF.

J is TRBJ2-4 and V is TRBV14; 7 bases fit TRBD1. With V trimmed by 4 bases and J by 1 base, 10 bases remained unmatched. CDR3 size: 17 residues. CDR1 is SGHDN, CDR2 FVKESK, per germline. The CDR3: CASSPRDSPAAKNIQYF. As DNA, the CDR3 is TGTGCCAGCAGCCCCAGGGACAGCCCCGCGGCCAAAAACATTCAGTACTTC.

Here the CDR3 reads CASSASQNGFNEQFF. DNA for the CDR3: TGCGCCAGCAGCGCCTCACAGAATGGTTTCAATGAGCAGTTCTTC. The gene calls are TRBV5-1 and TRBJ2-1; D gene unclear. The CDR3 contains 15 residues. Per germline, CDR1 SGHRS and CDR2 YFSETQ. With 4 bases removed from V and 6 bases from J, the gap between germline ends came to 17 bases.

The CDR3 region is CASSTAGSSYEQYF. The CDR3 coding sequence is TGTGCCAGCAGTACAGCCGGGAGCTCCTACGAGCAGTACTTC. V and J are TRBV6-5 and TRBJ2-7; D perhaps matches TRBD2 (6 bases). The V gene lost 5 bases and the J gene lost 0 bases, with 11 bases spanning the gap. CDR3 length: 14 residues. CDR1 is MNHEY and CDR2 is SVGAGI in the germline V gene.

The chain couples TRBV24-1 to TRBJ2-2; 8 bases agree with TRBD1. Germline V gene data show CDR1 as KGHDR and CDR2 as SFDVKD. With 5 bases clipped from V and 6 bases from J, the junction kept 7 bases outside the gene matches. This CDR3 spans 15 amino acids. CDR3 in amino acids: CATSGVRGQAGELFF. The CDR3 DNA is TGTGCCACCAGTGGGGTCAGGGGGCAGGCCGGGGAGCTGTTTTTT.

The CDR3 DNA follows: TGTGCCAGCCACCAATCCGGGACAGGGTACAATGAGCAGTTCTTC. Its protein is CASHQSGTGYNEQFF. The chain joins TRBV19 to TRBJ2-1; 9 nucleotides agree with TRBD1. The V gene end was trimmed by 9 bases and the J gene end by 4 bases; junction bases not matched to a gene: 10. This CDR3 has 15 residues. Per germline, CDR1 LNHDA and CDR2 SQIVND (reference sequence).

The chain couples TRBV18 to TRBJ1-2; 9 bases are shared with TRBD1. Trimming took 7 bases from V and 5 from J; bases not matched to a gene: 2. CDR1 and CDR2 (germline): KGHSH, LQKENI. CDR3 length: 12 residues. CDR3 DNA sequence: TGTGCCAGCTACGGACAGGGGTATGGCTACACCTTC. This sequence encodes CASYGQGYGYTF.

The V and J genes are TRBV29-1 and TRBJ2-1; D is possibly TRBD2 (6 bases). The CDR3 has 13 amino acids. Germline loops: CDR1 SQVTM, CDR2 ANQGSEA. Deletions cut 7 bases from V and 6 bases from J, with 16 bases between. As DNA, the CDR3 is TGCAGCGCCCGAACGGGGGAGAGCAATGAGCAGTTCTTC. Residues: CSARTGESNEQFF.

Here the CDR3 DNA reads TGTGCCAGCAAAGACAGGGGGTCCTACGAGCAGTACTTC. As protein: CASKDRGSYEQYF. The rearrangement uses TRBV14 and TRBJ2-7; 9 nucleotides match TRBD1. Germline lookup yields CDR1 SGHDN and CDR2 FVKESK. After removal of 7 bases from V and 1 base from J, the junction contained 2 bases not matched to a gene. The CDR3 length is 13 residues.

This sequence joins TRBV18 and TRBJ1-2; the D gene is possibly TRBD1 (5 bases). Trimming stripped 2 bases from V and 11 bases from J, with 15 bases between. The CDR3 is 13 amino acids. CDR1 and CDR2 (germline): KGHSH, LQKENI. The CDR3 DNA follows: TGTGCCAGCTCACCAGAGACAGCAAGGTATTACACCTTC. Encoded protein: CASSPETARYYTF.